The 30 T cell receptor beta chains below were found in one sample sequenced in a study of T-cell memory formation after mild COVID-19. MiXCR, applied by TCRdb to the 5' RACE reads, yields one record per CDR3 protein. The sample lists approximately 560,000 distinct CDR3 sequences; around 16% were seen once. Specimen: PBMCs or a T cell subset sorted from them (not recorded which). The receptors originated from an adult woman who had mild COVID-19 (a few samples of this study predate the infection). Cell type and time point are not known.

The chain joins TRBV6-2 or TRBV6-3 to TRBJ1-2, with TRBD1 identical over 7 bases. CDR3 length: 14 amino acids. Germline trimming cut 6 bases from V and 5 bases from J; bases unmatched to any gene: 9. Germline V gene lookup returns CDR1 MNHEY and CDR2 SVGEGT. In DNA, the CDR3 is TGTGCCAGCAGCCTTCGACAGGGTATATATGGCTACACCTTC. It yields the protein CASSLRQGIYGYTF.

This clonotype was seen many times. The V and J genes are TRBV4-1 and TRBJ1-5; D is unclear. Germline loops: CDR1 MGHRA, CDR2 YSYEKL. V was shortened by 0 bases and J by 7 bases, with 7 bases between the two germline ends. This CDR3 has 13 residues. CDR3: CASSQDPYQPQHF. DNA of the CDR3: TGCGCCAGCAGCCAAGATCCGTACCAGCCCCAGCATTTT.

The chain carries TRBV5-6 and TRBJ1-6; TRBD1 aligns across 7 bases. V lost 4 bases, J lost 10 bases, and 17 bases stayed unmatched. Germline-derived CDR1 and CDR2 are SGHDT and YYEEEE. The CDR3 spans 17 residues. The CDR3 sequence: CASSGSGQLLKGSPLHF. CDR3 DNA sequence: TGTGCCAGCAGCGGGTCGGGACAGCTCCTAAAGGGATCACCCCTCCACTTT. Supplemented by reference TRBV5-6 and TRBJ1-6, the full variable domain reads DAGVTQSPTHLIKTRGQQVTLRCSPKSGHDTVSWYQQALGQGPQFIFQYYEEEERQRGNFPDRFSGHQFPNYSSELNVNALLLGDSALYLCASSGSGQLLKGSPLHFGNGTRLTVT.

The J gene is TRBJ2-1, the V gene TRBV6-6, with D maybe TRBD1 (5 bases). The germline V and J ends were trimmed by 0 bases and 3 bases, with 9 bases remaining between them. The CDR3 loop spans 15 amino acids. Germline values: CDR1 MNHNY, CDR2 SVGAGI (reference sequence). The CDR3: CASSYSGVLYNEQFF. In DNA form, the CDR3 reads TGTGCCAGCAGTTACTCAGGGGTACTCTACAATGAGCAGTTCTTC.

In this sample, this clonotype turned up many times. The J gene is TRBJ2-3, the V gene TRBV12-3 or TRBV12-4, with unresolved D. CDR3 length: 11 residues. Between the trimmed V and J ends, which lost 7 bases and 2 bases, there was a span of 4 bases. CDR3 DNA: TGTGCCAGCACCACCACAGATACGCAGTATTTT. Its protein is CASTTTDTQYF.

This clonotype was picked up a small number of times. The chain employs TRBV4-2 and TRBJ2-3; 12 bases agree with TRBD2. This CDR3 region has 18 residues. Germline V gives CDR1 LGHNA, CDR2 YNFKEQ. The junction had 5 bases not matched to a gene; V was cut back by 0 bases and J by 1 base. The CDR3 region is CASSQESRLAGGTDTQYF. Here the CDR3 DNA reads TGTGCCAGCAGCCAAGAGAGTCGACTAGCGGGGGGCACAGATACGCAGTATTTT.

This clonotype was picked up a small number of times. This chain links TRBV12-3 or TRBV12-4 with TRBJ1-2, with D uncertain. The CDR3 is 14 amino acids. Trimming removed 8 bases at V and 5 bases at J, with 18 bases between. For the CDR3, the DNA is TGTGCCAGCTGCAAGATCGGCGGCCCATATGGCTACACCTTC. Its protein is CASCKIGGPYGYTF.

This clonotype showed up just a few times. This chain links TRBV5-5 with TRBJ2-3; 11 nucleotides match TRBD2. This CDR3 comprises 17 residues. Trimming took 4 bases from V and 6 from J; bases not matched to a gene: 13. In germline, CDR1 is SGHKS, CDR2 YYEKEE (reference sequence). CDR3: CASSLGQLLAGDDTQYF. The CDR3 region has the DNA TGTGCCAGCAGCCTGGGCCAACTACTAGCGGGAGACGATACGCAGTATTTT.

This clonotype was picked up a small number of times. V usage is TRBV4-1 and J usage is TRBJ1-4, with D possibly matching TRBD1 (6 bases). The germline V and J ends were trimmed by 3 bases and 14 bases, with 13 bases remaining between them. This CDR3 region has 12 residues. Germline CDR1 MGHRA, CDR2 YSYEKL. The CDR3 loop is CASSQKTGGLFF. As DNA, the CDR3 is TGCGCCAGCAGCCAGAAGACAGGAGGGCTGTTTTTT.

This clonotype was picked up many times. This rearrangement joins TRBV7-8 to TRBJ2-5; either TRBD1 or TRBD2 may fit D (6 bases each). Germline V gives CDR1 SGHVS, CDR2 FQNEAQ. Trimming removed 4 bases from V and 5 bases from J, with 14 bases in between. The CDR3 loop spans 14 amino acids. CDR3 sequence: CASSSRGLGETQYF. CDR3 bases: TGTGCCAGCAGCTCACGGGGGCTCGGCGAGACCCAGTACTTC.

There are a few counts of this clonotype. The chain has TRBV24-1 and TRBJ2-5, with 10 bases identical to TRBD1. The length of the CDR3 is 14 residues. The J segment lost 5 bases and the V segment lost 3 bases, leaving 2 bases of the junction unmatched. In germline, CDR1 is KGHDR, CDR2 SFDVKD. CDR3: CATSDDRGPETQYF. CDR3 sequence (DNA): TGTGCCACCAGTGATGACAGGGGGCCTGAGACCCAGTACTTC.

The chain has TRBV7-8 and TRBJ2-5, with a weak D call TRBD1 (6 bases). The germline V and J ends were trimmed by 1 base and 2 bases, with 14 bases remaining between them. The germline V gene has CDR1 SGHVS and CDR2 FQNEAQ. The CDR3 is 16 amino acids. The DNA for the CDR3 is TGTGCCAGCAGCTTAGAGATGGGGGCGGTTCAAGAGACCCAGTACTTC. This codes for CASSLEMGAVQETQYF. The entire variable domain, with the rest obtained from reference TRBV7-8 and TRBJ2-5, is as follows: GAGVSQSPRYKVAKRGQDVALRCDPISGHVSLFWYQQALGQGPEFLTYFQNEAQLDKSGLPSDRFFAERPEGSVSTLKIQRTQQEDSAVYLCASSLEMGAVQETQYFGPGTRLLVL.

This chain joins TRBV19 and TRBJ1-2; D not certain. This CDR3 region has 13 residues. Germline V gene sequence: CDR1 LNHDA, CDR2 SQIVND (reference sequence). Trimming took off 7 bases at V and 5 bases at J, with 14 bases between the two ends. This CDR3 is CASKKSGFYGYTF. The CDR3 DNA reads TGTGCCAGTAAGAAGTCCGGGTTTTATGGCTACACCTTC.

The J gene is TRBJ2-7, the V gene TRBV9; D is undetermined. Per the germline V gene, CDR1 is SGDLS and CDR2 is YYNGEE. The CDR3 loop spans 14 amino acids. With 0 bases removed from V and 3 bases from J, the gap between germline ends came to 10 bases. The CDR3 reads CASSVGEVNYEQYF. For the CDR3, the DNA is TGTGCCAGCAGCGTAGGCGAGGTAAACTACGAGCAGTACTTC. The full variable domain, in which reference TRBV9 and TRBJ2-7 provide the parts outside the CDR3, is DSGVTQTPKHLITATGQRVTLRCSPRSGDLSVYWYQQSLDQGLQFLIQYYNGEERAKGNILERFSAQQFPDLHSELNLSSLELGDSALYFCASSVGEVNYEQYFGPGTRLTVT.

The chain is built from TRBV12-3 or TRBV12-4 and TRBJ2-7, with TRBD2 matching over 14 bases. The CDR3 runs to 16 residues. V lost 5 bases, J lost 2 bases, and 5 bases stayed unmatched. CDR3 nucleotide sequence: TGTGCCAGCAGTCCGGGACTAGCGGGGGTCGCCTACGAGCAGTACTTC. Translation gives CASSPGLAGVAYEQYF.

The rearrangement joins TRBV20-1 to TRBJ2-1, with a weak D call TRBD2 (6 bases). Trimming cost V 7 bases and J 0 bases, with 13 bases left between them. The germline CDR1 and CDR2 sequences are DFQATT and SNEGSKA (reference sequence). The CDR3 consists of 14 residues. CDR3 nucleotide sequence: TGCAGTGGGAAGCGGAGGGTCTCCTACAATGAGCAGTTCTTC. This encodes CSGKRRVSYNEQFF.

This clonotype was seen more than once but under ten times. This chain uses TRBV12-3 or TRBV12-4 with TRBJ1-1, with no clear D. The CDR3 loop spans 11 amino acids. Trimming stripped 6 bases from V and 7 bases from J, with 9 bases between. The CDR3 is CASSAGLEAFF. CDR3 DNA: TGTGCCAGCAGCGCGGGTCTTGAAGCTTTCTTT.

The V and J genes are TRBV7-6 and TRBJ2-5, with 7 bases aligning to TRBD2. J lost 5 bases, V lost 5 bases, and 8 bases had no gene match. Germline V gene lookup returns CDR1 SGHVS and CDR2 FNYEAQ. The CDR3 is 14 residues long. As DNA, the CDR3 is TGTGCCAGCAGCCCGAGGGCTAGCGGCGAGACCCAGTACTTC. This translates into CASSPRASGETQYF.

This clonotype occurred many times. The chain uses TRBV5-1 and TRBJ2-3, with 9 bases aligning to TRBD1. Germline assignment: CDR1 SGHRS and CDR2 YFSETQ. The CDR3 totals 15 residues. J gave up 4 bases and V 0 bases, and 3 bases lay outside the gene matches. CDR3 in amino acids: CASSLATGGADTQYF. CDR3 DNA sequence: TGCGCCAGCAGCTTGGCCACAGGGGGCGCAGATACGCAGTATTTT.

This chain links TRBV24-1 with TRBJ2-2; D assignment may be TRBD1 or TRBD2 (5 bases each). The V gene's germline CDR1 is KGHDR and CDR2 SFDVKD. CDR3 size: 16 residues. Trimming removed 6 bases at V and 6 bases at J, with 19 bases between. In DNA, the CDR3 is TGTGCCACCAGTCAGGACGAAGGGGCGCGGGCCGGGGAGCTGTTTTTT. It is translated as CATSQDEGARAGELFF.

The CDR3 protein is CASSFRGPGELFF. CDR3 nucleotides: TGTGCCAGCAGTTTCAGGGGCCCCGGGGAGCTGTTTTTT. The chain joins TRBV12-3 or TRBV12-4 to TRBJ2-2, with a possible D match to TRBD1 (6 bases). The CDR3 is made up of 13 amino acids. V was trimmed by 3 bases and J by 6 bases, leaving 8 bases between them.

This clonotype was seen a handful of times. V and J are TRBV20-1 and TRBJ1-1, with D possibly matching TRBD1 (5 bases). The germline CDR1 and CDR2 sequences are DFQATT and SNEGSKA (reference sequence). The CDR3 runs to 15 residues. The germline V and J ends were trimmed by 0 bases and 1 base, with 12 bases remaining between them. CDR3 protein: CSARDGVGGNTEAFF. The DNA of the CDR3 is TGCAGTGCTAGAGACGGCGTGGGGGGGAACACTGAAGCTTTCTTT.

This chain links TRBV12-3 or TRBV12-4 with TRBJ2-2; D possibly corresponds to TRBD1 (6 bases). The CDR3 has 12 amino acids. The ends were cut back, 6 bases at V and 8 bases at J, with 10 bases in the middle. The CDR3 nucleotides are TGTGCCAGCAGAAAGGGGGTGGGGGAGCTGTTTTTT. Encoded protein: CASRKGVGELFF.

The chain is built from TRBV12-3 or TRBV12-4 and TRBJ2-7, with TRBD1 matching over 11 bases. With 5 bases clipped from V and 6 bases from J, the junction kept 9 bases outside the gene matches. The CDR3 is 15 amino acids. The CDR3: CASSNTGTGGREQYF. CDR3 bases: TGTGCCAGCAGTAATACCGGGACAGGGGGACGCGAGCAGTACTTC.

This clonotype was recorded a few times. J is TRBJ1-4 and V is TRBV20-1; D not resolved. CDR1 DFQATT and CDR2 SNEGSKA come from the germline V gene (reference sequence). Between the trimmed V and J ends, which lost 0 bases and 8 bases, there was a span of 10 bases. This CDR3 has 13 residues. Here the CDR3 DNA reads TGCAGTGCTAGAGAAACGCCGGGGGAAAAACTGTTTTTT. Translating gives CSARETPGEKLFF.

This clonotype was counted many times. The chain joins TRBV24-1 to TRBJ1-2; a weak D match, TRBD1 (5 bases). V lost 2 bases to trimming and J lost 4 bases, with 10 bases between them. Germline V gives CDR1 KGHDR, CDR2 SFDVKD. CDR3 length: 14 residues. The CDR3 spells CATSDSWDVYGYTF. Written as DNA, the CDR3 is TGTGCCACCAGTGATTCCTGGGACGTCTATGGCTACACCTTC.

This clonotype was recorded a few times. A much larger clone lies a single base off, so this may be a read error. V and J are TRBV13 and TRBJ1-5; 10 bases align to TRBD1. CDR1 PRHDT and CDR2 FYEKMQ come from the germline V gene (reference sequence). The J segment lost 5 bases and the V segment lost 5 bases, leaving 3 bases of the junction unmatched. The CDR3 covers 14 residues. The CDR3 region is CASSLGTGDQPQHF. The CDR3 DNA reads as TGTGCCAGCAGCCTCGGGACAGGGGATCAGCCCCAGCATTTT.

This chain joins TRBV30 and TRBJ1-2, with a tentative D call TRBD1 (6 bases). V gave up 1 base and J gave up 4 bases, with 13 bases separating them. Germline CDR1 is GTSNPN and CDR2 is SVGIG (reference sequence). The CDR3 runs to 14 residues. This CDR3 reads CAWSGDRFIYGYTF. The CDR3 nucleotides are TGTGCCTGGAGTGGCGACAGGTTTATCTATGGCTACACCTTC. Based on the CDR3 plus reference TRBV30 and TRBJ1-2, the full variable domain is SQTIHQWPATLVQPVGSPLSLECTVEGTSNPNLYWYRQAAGRGLQLLFYSVGIGQISSEVPQNLSASRPQDRQFILSSKKLLLSDSGFYLCAWSGDRFIYGYTFGSGTRLTVV.

The chain has TRBV12-3 or TRBV12-4 and TRBJ1-5; the D is unclear. This CDR3 spans 13 amino acids. Trimming took 1 base from V and 7 from J, leaving 8 bases between them. The CDR3 sequence: CASSLGSRQPQHF. CDR3 DNA sequence: TGTGCCAGCAGTTTAGGGTCAAGGCAGCCCCAGCATTTT.

In DNA, the CDR3 is TGTGCCAGTAGGAAAAACGACTATGGCTACACCTTC. Translated: CASRKNDYGYTF. The chain has TRBV19 and TRBJ1-2; no reliable D call. Trimming pared 6 bases from V and 3 bases from J, leaving 8 bases between. This CDR3 comprises 12 residues. Germline values: CDR1 LNHDA, CDR2 SQIVND (reference sequence).